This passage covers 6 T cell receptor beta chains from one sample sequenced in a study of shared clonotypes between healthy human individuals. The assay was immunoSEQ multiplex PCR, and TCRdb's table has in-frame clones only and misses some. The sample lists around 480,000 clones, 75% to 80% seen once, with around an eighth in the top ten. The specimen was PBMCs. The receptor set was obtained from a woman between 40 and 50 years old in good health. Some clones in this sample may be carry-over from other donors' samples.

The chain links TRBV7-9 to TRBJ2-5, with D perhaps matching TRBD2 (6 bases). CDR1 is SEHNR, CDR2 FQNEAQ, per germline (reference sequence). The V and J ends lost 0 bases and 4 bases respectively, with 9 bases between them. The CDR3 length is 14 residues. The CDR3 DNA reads TGTGCCAGCAGCTTAGCGCGGGGTCGAGAGACCCAGTACTTC. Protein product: CASSLARGRETQYF.

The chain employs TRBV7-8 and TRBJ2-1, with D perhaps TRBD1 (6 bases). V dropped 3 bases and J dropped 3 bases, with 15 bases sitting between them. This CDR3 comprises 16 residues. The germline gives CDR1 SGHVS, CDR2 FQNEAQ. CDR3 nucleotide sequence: TGTGCCAGCAGCTTTAAAGTGGGGACAAACTACAATGAGCAGTTCTTC. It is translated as CASSFKVGTNYNEQFF.

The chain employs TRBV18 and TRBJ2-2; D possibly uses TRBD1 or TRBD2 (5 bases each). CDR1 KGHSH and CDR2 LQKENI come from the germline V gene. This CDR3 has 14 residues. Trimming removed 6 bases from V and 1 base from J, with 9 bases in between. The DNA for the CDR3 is TGTGCCAGCTCCGAGGGACGGAACACCGGGGAGCTGTTTTTT. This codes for CASSEGRNTGELFF.

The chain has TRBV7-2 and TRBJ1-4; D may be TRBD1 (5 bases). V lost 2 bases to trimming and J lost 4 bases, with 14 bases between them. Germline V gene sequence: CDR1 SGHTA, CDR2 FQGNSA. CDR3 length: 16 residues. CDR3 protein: CASSLRPTRGNEKLFF. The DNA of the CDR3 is TGTGCCAGCAGCTTACGGCCGACTAGGGGTAATGAAAAACTGTTTTTT.

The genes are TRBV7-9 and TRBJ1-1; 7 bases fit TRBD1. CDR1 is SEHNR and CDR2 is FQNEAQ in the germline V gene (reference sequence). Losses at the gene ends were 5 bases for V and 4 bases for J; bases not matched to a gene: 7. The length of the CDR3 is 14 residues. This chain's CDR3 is CASSREQGITEAFF. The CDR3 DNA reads TGTGCCAGCAGCCGAGAACAGGGGATCACTGAAGCTTTCTTT.

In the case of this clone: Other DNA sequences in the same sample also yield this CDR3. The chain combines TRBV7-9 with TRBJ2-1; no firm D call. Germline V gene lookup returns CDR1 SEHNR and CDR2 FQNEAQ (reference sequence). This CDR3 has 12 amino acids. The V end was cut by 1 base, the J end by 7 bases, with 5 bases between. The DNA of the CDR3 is TGTGCCAGCAGCTTAGACGTAAATGAGCAGTTCTTC. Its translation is CASSLDVNEQFF.